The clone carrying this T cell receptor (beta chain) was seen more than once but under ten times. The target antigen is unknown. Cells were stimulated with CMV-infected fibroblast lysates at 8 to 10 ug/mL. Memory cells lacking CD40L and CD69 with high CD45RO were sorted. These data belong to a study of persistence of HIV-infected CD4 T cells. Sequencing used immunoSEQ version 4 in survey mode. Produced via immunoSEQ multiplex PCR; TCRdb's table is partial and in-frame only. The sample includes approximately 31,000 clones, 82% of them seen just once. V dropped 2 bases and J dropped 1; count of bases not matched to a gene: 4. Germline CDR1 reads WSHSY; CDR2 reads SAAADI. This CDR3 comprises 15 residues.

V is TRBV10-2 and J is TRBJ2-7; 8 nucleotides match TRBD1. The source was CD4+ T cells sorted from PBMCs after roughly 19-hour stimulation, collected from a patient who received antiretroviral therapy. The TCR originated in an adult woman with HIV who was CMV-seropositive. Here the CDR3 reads CASSERDRISYEQYF. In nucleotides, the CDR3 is TGCGCCAGCAGTGAGAGGGACAGGATTTCCTACGAGCAGTACTTC.